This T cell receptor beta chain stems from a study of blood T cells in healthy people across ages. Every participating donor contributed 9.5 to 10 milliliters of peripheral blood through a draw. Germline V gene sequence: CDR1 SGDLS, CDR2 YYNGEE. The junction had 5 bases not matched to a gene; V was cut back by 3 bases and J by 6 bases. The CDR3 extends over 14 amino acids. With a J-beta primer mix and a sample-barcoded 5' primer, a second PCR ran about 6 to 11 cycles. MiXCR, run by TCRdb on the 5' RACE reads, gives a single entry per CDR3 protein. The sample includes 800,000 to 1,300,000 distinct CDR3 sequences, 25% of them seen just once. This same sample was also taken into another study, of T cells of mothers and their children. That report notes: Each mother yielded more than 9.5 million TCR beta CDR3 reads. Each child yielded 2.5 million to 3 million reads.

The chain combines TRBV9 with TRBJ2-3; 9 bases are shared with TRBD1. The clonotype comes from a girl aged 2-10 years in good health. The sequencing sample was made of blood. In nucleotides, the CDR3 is TGTGCCAGCAGCGAGACAGGGGGAGGGGATACGCAGTATTTT. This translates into CASSETGGGDTQYF.